This TCR beta chain was captured in a study of control samples from healthy donors and cancer patients. Some clones are missing from TCRdb's copy, which holds only in-frame ones; the method was immunoSEQ multiplex PCR. The repertoire includes 57,000 or so clones, roughly 94% of them detected once, and 3.5% to 4% sits in the top ten. The V end lost 11 bases, the J end lost 4 bases, and 17 bases lay between the germline ends. Germline lookup yields CDR1 SGHTA and CDR2 FQGNSA. This CDR3 is built from 13 residues. The gene calls are TRBV7-2 and TRBJ1-1, with unresolved D. This receptor was obtained from a man aged 30-40 years in good health. The material sequenced was blood. This chain's CDR3 is CACRPFRVTEAFF. The CDR3 nucleotides are TGTGCCTGTCGTCCCTTCCGGGTCACTGAAGCTTTCTTT.